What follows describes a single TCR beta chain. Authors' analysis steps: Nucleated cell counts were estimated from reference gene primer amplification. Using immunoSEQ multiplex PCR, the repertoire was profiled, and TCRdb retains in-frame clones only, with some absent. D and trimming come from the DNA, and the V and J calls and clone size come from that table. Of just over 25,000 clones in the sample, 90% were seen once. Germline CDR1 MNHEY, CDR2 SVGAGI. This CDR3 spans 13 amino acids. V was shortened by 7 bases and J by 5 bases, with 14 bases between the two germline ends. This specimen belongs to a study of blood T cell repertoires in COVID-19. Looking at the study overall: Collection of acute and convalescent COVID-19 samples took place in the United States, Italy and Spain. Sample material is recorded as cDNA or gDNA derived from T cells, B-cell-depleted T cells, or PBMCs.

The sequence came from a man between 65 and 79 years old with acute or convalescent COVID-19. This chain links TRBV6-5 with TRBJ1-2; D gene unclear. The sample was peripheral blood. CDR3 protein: CASKFAGKYGYTF. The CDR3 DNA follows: TGTGCCAGCAAGTTCGCGGGGAAGTATGGCTACACCTTC.